This T cell receptor (beta chain) appears in the sequencing data of a study of blood T cell repertoires in COVID-19. Background on the study: COVID-19 samples from acute and convalescent phases originated in the United States, Italy and Spain. The analysed material was cDNA or gDNA that came from T cells, B-cell-depleted T cells, or PBMCs.

Per the authors' pipeline: Estimation of nucleated cell counts relied on the amplification of reference gene primers. Sequencing was performed with immunoSEQ multiplex PCR; in TCRdb, only in-frame clones are kept and a portion is missing. The V and J calls and clone size were taken over from that table, and D and trimming were inferred from the DNA. Of 90,000 to 120,000 clones listed, approximately 92% are singletons. The ends lost 0 bases at V and 6 bases at J; junction bases unmatched: 7. The CDR3 sequence is 16 residues long. CDR1 SGDLS and CDR2 YYNGEE come from the germline V gene. The J gene is TRBJ1-4, the V gene TRBV9; 8 positions match TRBD1. The sample taken for sequencing was peripheral blood. The sequence derives from a man in his sixties or seventies with acute or convalescent COVID-19. The CDR3 spells CASSVATGGEDEKLFF. The CDR3 DNA reads as TGTGCCAGCAGCGTAGCTACAGGGGGGGAGGATGAAAAACTGTTTTTT.